The rows below give T cell receptor beta chains drawn from one sample of a study of blood T cell repertoires in COVID-19. Method: immunoSEQ multiplex PCR; TCRdb's copy keeps in-frame clones and lacks some. Of some 19,000 clones listed, 70% to 90% are singletons. Material: peripheral blood. These receptors were collected from a man older than 75 with acute or convalescent COVID-19. The CDR3 runs from the conserved cysteine through the conserved F or W. A D gene is named only where the DNA matches it firmly. A row's size may be missing; if present it is once, few, many or a size class.

V: TRBV7-2
J: TRBJ1-4
D: TRBD1
size: .
length: 15
DNA: TGTGCCAGCAGCCCAGGGGGACAGGGAAGAGGAAAACTGTTTTTT
CDR3: CASSPGGQGRGKLFF

V: TRBV6-5
J: TRBJ1-2
D: .
size: .
length: 13
DNA: TGTGCCGGACAGACGCCCTGGGACTATGGCTACACCTTC
CDR3: CAGQTPWDYGYTF

V: TRBV11-2
J: TRBJ2-7
D: .
size: .
length: 12
DNA: TGTGCCAGCCAGGGAATAAACTACGAGCAGTACTTC
CDR3: CASQGINYEQYF

V: TRBV5-4
J: TRBJ1-1
D: .
size: once
length: 13
DNA: TGTGCCAGCAGCCCAGACAGGTTCACTGAAGCTTTCTTT
CDR3: CASSPDRFTEAFF

V: TRBV19
J: TRBJ1-2
D: TRBD1
size: .
length: 17
DNA: TGTGCCAGTAGGCCGGGAGGGACAGGGACTCCTAACTATGGCTACACCTTC
CDR3: CASRPGGTGTPNYGYTF

V: TRBV10-1
J: TRBJ1-2
D: .
size: .
length: 16
DNA: TGCGCCAGCAGTGAGTCGAAGGGAGGGGAATGTTCTGGCTACACCTTC
CDR3: CASSESKGGECSGYTF

V: TRBV28
J: TRBJ1-2
D: .
size: .
length: 11
DNA: TGTGCCAGCAGTTACAGGGATGGCTACACCTTC
CDR3: CASSYRDGYTF

V: TRBV5-4
J: TRBJ2-2
D: TRBD1
size: .
length: 15
DNA: TGTGCCAGCAGCTGGGACAGGGGGCAGACCGGGGAGCTGTTTTTT
CDR3: CASSWDRGQTGELFF

V: TRBV2
J: TRBJ2-5
D: TRBD1
size: .
length: 15
DNA: TGTGCCAGCAGTGTCCCGGGACAGGGGCGCGAGACCCAGTACTTC
CDR3: CASSVPGQGRETQYF

V: TRBV4-2
J: TRBJ2-2
D: TRBD2
size: .
length: 17
DNA: TGTGCCAGCAGGGGGACTAGCGGGGGCCCGAACACCGGGGAGCTGTTTTTT
CDR3: CASRGTSGGPNTGELFF

V: TRBV11-2
J: TRBJ1-6
D: .
size: .
length: 13
DNA: TGTGCCAGCAGCTTAGAGCGGGGATCACCCCTCCACTTT
CDR3: CASSLERGSPLHF

V: TRBV18
J: TRBJ1-2
D: TRBD1
size: few
length: 17
DNA: TGTGCCAGCTCACCCCTCCCGGGACAGGGTGCAAACTATGGCTACACCTTC
CDR3: CASSPLPGQGANYGYTF

V: TRBV30
J: TRBJ1-6
D: .
size: .
length: 12
DNA: TGTGCCTGGGGCAGGGATAATTCACCCCTCCACTTT
CDR3: CAWGRDNSPLHF

V: TRBV28
J: TRBJ1-1
D: TRBD1
size: .
length: 13
DNA: TGTGCCAGCCATCAGGGGGCGCATACTGAAGCTTTCTTT
CDR3: CASHQGAHTEAFF

V: TRBV11-2
J: TRBJ2-1
D: .
size: few
length: 17
DNA: TGTGCCAGCAGCCCCATATCGGGGGTAGCCCAGAGCAATGAGCAGTTCTTC
CDR3: CASSPISGVAQSNEQFF

V: TRBV19
J: TRBJ2-1
D: TRBD1
size: .
length: 15
DNA: TGTGCCAGTACCAAGGGACAGGGACGCTACAATGAGCAGTTCTTC
CDR3: CASTKGQGRYNEQFF

V: TRBV28
J: TRBJ2-3
D: TRBD2
size: .
length: 16
DNA: TGTGCCAGCAGTTCTGCTAGCGGGGGGGGCACAGATACGCAGTATTTT
CDR3: CASSSASGGGTDTQYF

V: TRBV6-5
J: TRBJ1-1
D: .
size: .
length: 13
DNA: TGTGCCAGCAGTTGGGACACCCGGGTGGGAGCTTTCTTT
CDR3: CASSWDTRVGAFF

V: TRBV2
J: TRBJ1-2
D: .
size: .
length: 13
DNA: TGTGCCAGCACATTAAGCGGGCGACGCGGCTACACCTTC
CDR3: CASTLSGRRGYTF

V: TRBV30
J: TRBJ1-1
D: .
size: .
length: 12
DNA: TGTGCCTTCGTCCCCGGTCACACTGAAGCTTTCTTT
CDR3: CAFVPGHTEAFF

V: TRBV5-4
J: TRBJ1-2
D: .
size: once
length: 16
DNA: TGTGCCAGCAGCCCGCCCAGTTTGCGGCAGGGCGGTGGCTACACCTTC
CDR3: CASSPPSLRQGGGYTF

V: TRBV2
J: TRBJ1-1
D: .
size: few
length: 14
DNA: TGTGCCAGCAGTGGGGTATACAGGAACACTGAAGCTTTCTTT
CDR3: CASSGVYRNTEAFF

V: TRBV7-9
J: TRBJ1-4
D: TRBD1
size: .
length: 16
DNA: TGTGCCAGCAGCTTAGGGGGGACAGGGGAGGATGAAAAACTGTTTTTT
CDR3: CASSLGGTGEDEKLFF

V: TRBV24-1
J: TRBJ2-1
D: TRBD1
size: .
length: 12
DNA: TGTGCCACCGGGACAGCTTACAATGAGCAGTTCTTC
CDR3: CATGTAYNEQFF

V: TRBV5-5
J: TRBJ1-1
D: .
size: .
length: 14
DNA: TGTGCCAGCAGCTGGGGGGGCGGAAACACTGAAGCTTTCTTT
CDR3: CASSWGGGNTEAFF

V: TRBV2
J: TRBJ1-1
D: TRBD1
size: .
length: 17
DNA: TGTGCCAGCACCATACCCGGTTTACAGGGGTCGAACACTGAAGCTTTCTTT
CDR3: CASTIPGLQGSNTEAFF

V: TRBV5-1
J: TRBJ1-5
D: TRBD1
size: .
length: 15
DNA: TGCGCCAGCAGTTCTGGACAGGGCCGCAATCAGCCCCAGCATTTT
CDR3: CASSSGQGRNQPQHF

V: TRBV30
J: TRBJ2-3
D: TRBD1
size: .
length: 16
DNA: TGTGCCTGGATGAGACAGGGGTGGGGGGGCACAGATACGCAGTATTTT
CDR3: CAWMRQGWGGTDTQYF

V: TRBV6-2/TRBV6-3
J: TRBJ2-5
D: .
size: .
length: 16
DNA: TGTGCCAGCAGTTACAATCTCGGCGGGGTGGGCGAGACCCAGTACTTC
CDR3: CASSYNLGGVGETQYF

V: TRBV7-6
J: TRBJ2-2
D: .
size: .
length: 16
DNA: TGTGCCAGCAGCGGACGGACAGAACTATTCGCCGGGGAGCTGTTTTTT
CDR3: CASSGRTELFAGELFF

V: TRBV4-1
J: TRBJ2-7
D: TRBD1
size: .
length: 16
DNA: TGCGCCAGCAGCCGACCGGGACAGGGGTCCCCCTACGAGCAGTACTTC
CDR3: CASSRPGQGSPYEQYF

V: TRBV15
J: TRBJ2-2
D: .
size: .
length: 14
DNA: TGTGCCACCCGGCAGGGGTTGGGCACCGGGGAGCTGTTTTTT
CDR3: CATRQGLGTGELFF

V: TRBV14
J: TRBJ2-1
D: .
size: few
length: 16
DNA: TGTGCCAGCAGCCAAGAGAGCCCTCGTCGGGGAAATGAGCAGTTCTTC
CDR3: CASSQESPRRGNEQFF

V: TRBV5-1
J: TRBJ1-1
D: TRBD1
size: .
length: 14
DNA: TGCGCCAGCAGCCCCTCAGGGGGTCAGACTGAAGCTTTCTTT
CDR3: CASSPSGGQTEAFF

V: TRBV7-3
J: TRBJ2-2
D: TRBD1
size: .
length: 15
DNA: TGTGCCAGCAGCGCGACAGGGGTGAACACCGGGGAGCTGTTTTTT
CDR3: CASSATGVNTGELFF

V: TRBV28
J: TRBJ1-4
D: .
size: .
length: 16
DNA: TGTGCCAGCAGTTTCAACAGACGCGCAACTAATGAAAAACTGTTTTTT
CDR3: CASSFNRRATNEKLFF

V: TRBV5-1
J: TRBJ2-7
D: TRBD1
size: .
length: 14
DNA: TGCGCCAGCAGCGGACAGGGAATGTCCTACGAGCAGTACTTC
CDR3: CASSGQGMSYEQYF

V: TRBV29-1
J: TRBJ1-1
D: .
size: .
length: 13
DNA: TGCAGCGTTTCCGGAGTATTGGACACTGAAGCTTTCTTT
CDR3: CSVSGVLDTEAFF

V: TRBV14
J: TRBJ1-3
D: .
size: .
length: 17
DNA: TGTGCCAGCAGCCAAAGGGGCAGAGGAAACTCTGGAAACACCATATATTTT
CDR3: CASSQRGRGNSGNTIYF

V: TRBV11-3
J: TRBJ2-1
D: TRBD1
size: .
length: 14
DNA: TGTGCCAGCAGCTTACGGACAGGGAAAAATGAGCAGTTCTTC
CDR3: CASSLRTGKNEQFF

V: TRBV24-1
J: TRBJ1-1
D: .
size: few
length: 11
DNA: TGTGCCACGGCCCAGGGAATGGATGCTTTCTTT
CDR3: CATAQGMDAFF

V: TRBV6-5
J: TRBJ2-5
D: TRBD2
size: medium-sized
length: 15
DNA: TGTGCCAGCAGTTACGACAGCGGGGGTCAAGAGACCCAGTACTTC
CDR3: CASSYDSGGQETQYF

V: TRBV6-5
J: TRBJ1-1
D: .
size: .
length: 13
DNA: TGTGCCAGCTCGAGATCCCCCGCCACTGAAGCTTTCTTT
CDR3: CASSRSPATEAFF

V: TRBV7-9
J: TRBJ2-7
D: .
size: .
length: 15
DNA: TGTGCCAGCAGCCCCCGGGTGGAGGAGTCCTACGAGCAGTACTTC
CDR3: CASSPRVEESYEQYF

V: TRBV5-4
J: TRBJ2-7
D: TRBD2
size: .
length: 16
DNA: TGTGCCAGCAGCTTGGGGGCGGGACTAGCGGGCCACGAGCAGTACTTC
CDR3: CASSLGAGLAGHEQYF

V: TRBV4-1
J: TRBJ1-1
D: TRBD1
size: .
length: 18
DNA: TGCGCCAGCAGCCAAGACCCCCGGGACAGGGGTAAAGGGACTGAAGCTTTCTTT
CDR3: CASSQDPRDRGKGTEAFF

V: TRBV21-1
J: TRBJ1-5
D: .
size: .
length: 16
DNA: TGTGCCAGCACCCCACCCAGGGGGCGAGGGAATCAGCCCCAGCATTTT
CDR3: CASTPPRGRGNQPQHF

V: TRBV15
J: TRBJ1-2
D: .
size: .
length: 16
DNA: TGTGCCACCAGCAGGGGGACTTCTCTCTCTGGAGATGGCTACACCTTC
CDR3: CATSRGTSLSGDGYTF

V: TRBV5-6
J: TRBJ1-2
D: TRBD1
size: once
length: 16
DNA: TGTGCCAGCAGCTTGGAAGTCGGGACAGGGGTCTATGGCTACACCTTC
CDR3: CASSLEVGTGVYGYTF

V: TRBV7-2
J: TRBJ1-2
D: TRBD1
size: once
length: 16
DNA: TGTGCCAGCAGCTACCCAACCGGGACAGGGGGCTATGGCTACACCTTC
CDR3: CASSYPTGTGGYGYTF

V: TRBV19
J: TRBJ1-5
D: TRBD1
size: .
length: 12
DNA: TGTGCCACCCGACAGGGGAATCAGCCCCAGCATTTT
CDR3: CATRQGNQPQHF

V: TRBV29-1
J: TRBJ2-1
D: .
size: .
length: 12
DNA: TGCAGCGTTGCCACCAGGGGGGATGAGCAGTTCTTC
CDR3: CSVATRGDEQFF

V: TRBV27
J: TRBJ2-5
D: TRBD2
size: once
length: 18
DNA: TGTGCCAGCAGTCCCCTAGCGGGGGGGCCGGACATGAAGGAGACCCAGTACTTC
CDR3: CASSPLAGGPDMKETQYF

V: TRBV4-1
J: TRBJ1-1
D: .
size: .
length: 14
DNA: TGCGCCAGCAGCCAATCCCAGGGAAGGACTGAAGCTTTCTTT
CDR3: CASSQSQGRTEAFF

V: TRBV30
J: TRBJ1-2
D: .
size: .
length: 13
DNA: TGTGCCTGGAGTATTGGGGGGAACTATGGCTACACCTTC
CDR3: CAWSIGGNYGYTF